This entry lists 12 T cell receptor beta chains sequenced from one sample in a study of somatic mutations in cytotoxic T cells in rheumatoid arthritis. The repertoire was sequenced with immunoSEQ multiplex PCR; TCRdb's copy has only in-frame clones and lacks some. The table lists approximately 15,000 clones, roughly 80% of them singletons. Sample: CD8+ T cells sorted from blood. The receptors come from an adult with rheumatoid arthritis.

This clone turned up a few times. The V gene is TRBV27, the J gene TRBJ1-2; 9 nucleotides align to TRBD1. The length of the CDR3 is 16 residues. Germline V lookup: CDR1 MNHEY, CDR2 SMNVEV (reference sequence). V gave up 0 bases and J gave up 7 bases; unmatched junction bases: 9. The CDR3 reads CASSLSSIGTGIGYTF. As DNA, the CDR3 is TGTGCCAGCAGTTTATCGAGTATCGGGACAGGGATTGGCTACACCTTC.

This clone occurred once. The chain's CDR3 is CAISESEESDTQYF. Written as DNA, the CDR3 is TGTGCCATCAGTGAGTCAGAGGAGTCAGATACGCAGTATTTT. The chain combines TRBV10-3 with TRBJ2-3; D gene unclear. V was cut by 0 bases and J by 4 bases, with 8 bases left in between. There are 14 residues in the CDR3. Looked up from germline, CDR1 is ENHRY and CDR2 is SYGVKD.

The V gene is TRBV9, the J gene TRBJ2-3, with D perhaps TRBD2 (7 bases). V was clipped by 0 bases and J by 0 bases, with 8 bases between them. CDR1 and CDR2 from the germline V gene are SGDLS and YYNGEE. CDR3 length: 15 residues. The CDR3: CASSVEGGSTDTQYF. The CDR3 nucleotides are TGTGCCAGCAGCGTAGAGGGGGGGAGCACAGATACGCAGTATTTT.

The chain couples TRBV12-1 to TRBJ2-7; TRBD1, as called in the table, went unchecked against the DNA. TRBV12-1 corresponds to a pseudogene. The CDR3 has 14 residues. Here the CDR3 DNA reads TGTGCCAGCAGCCTCCCCGGACAGACCTACGAGCAGTACTTC. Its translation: CASSLPGQTYEQYF.

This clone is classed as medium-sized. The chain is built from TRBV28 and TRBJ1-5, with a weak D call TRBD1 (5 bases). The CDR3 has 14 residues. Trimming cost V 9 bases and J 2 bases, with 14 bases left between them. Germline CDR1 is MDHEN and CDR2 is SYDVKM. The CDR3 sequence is CASRVSGGNQPQHF. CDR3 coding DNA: TGTGCCAGTCGTGTGTCGGGGGGCAATCAGCCCCAGCATTTT. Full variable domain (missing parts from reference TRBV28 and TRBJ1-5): DVKVTQSSRYLVKRTGEKVFLECVQDMDHENMFWYRQDPGLGLRLIYFSYDVKMKEKGDIPEGYSVSREKKERFSLILESASTNQTSMYLCASRVSGGNQPQHFGDGTRLSIL.

DNA of the CDR3: TGTGCCAGCAGCCCGACAGGGAACGAGCAGTACTTC. Translated, it gives CASSPTGNEQYF. The rearrangement uses TRBV6-5 and TRBJ2-7; 7 positions agree with TRBD1. CDR1 MNHEY and CDR2 SVGAGI come from the germline V gene. This CDR3 is built from 12 residues. With 6 bases clipped from V and 5 bases from J, the junction kept 4 bases outside the gene matches.

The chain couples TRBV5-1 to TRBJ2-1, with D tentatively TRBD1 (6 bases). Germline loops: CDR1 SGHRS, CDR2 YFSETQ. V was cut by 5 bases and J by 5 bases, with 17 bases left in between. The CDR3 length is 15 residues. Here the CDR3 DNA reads TGCGCCAGCAGACCCGACAGGTACATCCACAATGAGCAGTTCTTC. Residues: CASRPDRYIHNEQFF.

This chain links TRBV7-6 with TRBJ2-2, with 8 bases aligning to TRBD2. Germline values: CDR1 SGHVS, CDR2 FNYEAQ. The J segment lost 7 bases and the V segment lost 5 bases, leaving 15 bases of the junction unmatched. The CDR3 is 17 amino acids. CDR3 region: CASSREGLAPQVGELFF. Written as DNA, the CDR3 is TGTGCCAGCAGCCGAGAAGGACTAGCCCCGCAGGTCGGGGAGCTGTTTTTT.

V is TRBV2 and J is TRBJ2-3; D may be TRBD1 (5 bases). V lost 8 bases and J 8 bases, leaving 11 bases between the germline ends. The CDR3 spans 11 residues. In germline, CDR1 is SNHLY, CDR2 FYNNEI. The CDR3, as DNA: TGTGCCAGCTTTGCAGGGCCTACGCAGTATTTT. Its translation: CASFAGPTQYF.

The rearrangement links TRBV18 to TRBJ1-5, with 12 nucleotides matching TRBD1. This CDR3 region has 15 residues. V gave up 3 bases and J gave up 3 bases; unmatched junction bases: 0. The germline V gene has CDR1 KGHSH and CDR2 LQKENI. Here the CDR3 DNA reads TGTGCCAGCTCACCGGGACAGGGGGCCAATCAGCCCCAGCATTTT. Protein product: CASSPGQGANQPQHF.

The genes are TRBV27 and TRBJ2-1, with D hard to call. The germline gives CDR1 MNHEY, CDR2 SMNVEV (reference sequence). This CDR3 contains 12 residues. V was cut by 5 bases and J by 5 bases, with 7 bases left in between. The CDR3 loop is CASSRKNNEQFF. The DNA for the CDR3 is TGTGCCAGCAGTCGTAAAAACAATGAGCAGTTCTTC.

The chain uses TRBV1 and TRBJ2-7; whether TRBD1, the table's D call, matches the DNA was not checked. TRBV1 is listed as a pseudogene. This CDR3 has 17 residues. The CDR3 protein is CTSSPKPPGQGYYEQYF. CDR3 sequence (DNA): TGCACCAGCAGCCCGAAACCACCGGGACAGGGATACTACGAGCAGTACTTC.